This T cell receptor (beta chain) was sequenced during a study of control samples from healthy donors and cancer patients. Germline trimming cut 4 bases from V and 5 bases from J; bases unmatched to any gene: 9. Germline CDR1 and CDR2: KGHDR and SFDVKD. CDR3 length equals 16 residues. The table lists this clone with a count of one. TCRdb's table, derived via immunoSEQ multiplex PCR, lists solely in-frame clones and lacks some. The data show around 150,000 clones, with approximately 94% seen just once and less than 15% held by the top ten. The rearrangement uses TRBV24-1 and TRBJ2-3; TRBD1 aligns across 9 bases. The clonotype originates from a man aged 55 to 70 with colorectal cancer. The sample comprised PBMCs. Here the CDR3 DNA reads TGTGCCACCAGTGACGACAGGGGGGGACTGGGAGATACGCAGTATTTT. This sequence encodes CATSDDRGGLGDTQYF.